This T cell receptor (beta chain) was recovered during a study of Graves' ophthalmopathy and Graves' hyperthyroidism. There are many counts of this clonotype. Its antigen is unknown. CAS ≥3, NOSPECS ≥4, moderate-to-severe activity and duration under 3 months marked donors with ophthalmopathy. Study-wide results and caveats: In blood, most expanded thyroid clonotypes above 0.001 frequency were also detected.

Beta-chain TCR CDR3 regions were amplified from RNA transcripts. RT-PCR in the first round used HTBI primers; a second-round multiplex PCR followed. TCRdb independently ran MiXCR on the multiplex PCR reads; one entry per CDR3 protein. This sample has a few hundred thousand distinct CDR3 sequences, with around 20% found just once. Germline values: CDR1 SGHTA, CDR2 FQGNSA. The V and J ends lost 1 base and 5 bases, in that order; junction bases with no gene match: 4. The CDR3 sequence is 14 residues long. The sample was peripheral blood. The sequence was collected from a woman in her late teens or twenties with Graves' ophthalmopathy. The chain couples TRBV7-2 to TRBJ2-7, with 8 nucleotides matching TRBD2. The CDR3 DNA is TGTGCCAGCAGCTTAGTAGGAGCGGGAGACGAGCAGTACTTC. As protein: CASSLVGAGDEQYF.